This T cell receptor (beta chain) was obtained from a study of cytotoxic CD8 clonotypes in ibrutinib-treated CLL. Study context: The study included roughly 10 relapsed/refractory and around 16 treatment-naive patients; 17 to 18 had IGHV unmutated disease. General study findings and limits: Increased clonality at ibrutinib response gave way to a return toward baseline at progression. Age-matched healthy donor levels were exceeded by baseline clonality, which tracked circulating CD8+ T-cell counts.

V was clipped by 5 bases and J by 8 bases; unmatched bases: 12. This CDR3 comprises 15 residues. Germline CDR1 MNHEY, CDR2 SMNVEV (reference sequence). This clone was counted a single time. What it binds is unknown. Sequencing used immunoSEQ multiplex PCR; TCRdb keeps in-frame clones, though not all of them. The table records some 46,000 clones, 60% to 75% of them present only once. The receptor comes from a human donor with chronic lymphocytic leukemia. Sequencing used PBMCs, obtained after 12 months of ibrutinib treatment. The chain uses TRBV27 and TRBJ2-4, with 7 bases aligning to TRBD1. CDR3 protein: CASSPGQFSLDIQYF. In nucleotides, the CDR3 is TGTGCCAGCAGTCCGGGACAGTTTTCGTTGGACATTCAGTACTTC.